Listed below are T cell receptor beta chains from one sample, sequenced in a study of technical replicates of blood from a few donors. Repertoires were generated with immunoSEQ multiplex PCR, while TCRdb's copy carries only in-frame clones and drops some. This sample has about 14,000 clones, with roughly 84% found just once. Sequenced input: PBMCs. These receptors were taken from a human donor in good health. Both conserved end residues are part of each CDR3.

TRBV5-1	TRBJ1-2	CASSLSRGRADGYTF
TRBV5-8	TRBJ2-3	CASSLLDTQYF
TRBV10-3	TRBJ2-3	CAISEERGYITDTQYF
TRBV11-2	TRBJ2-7	CASSPQTGLSYEQYF
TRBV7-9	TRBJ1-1	CASSFPSTEAFF
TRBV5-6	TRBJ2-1	CASSQTSGRNNEQFF
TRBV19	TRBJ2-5	CASRQTGAETQYF
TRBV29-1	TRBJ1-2	CSVGQGAPNGYTF
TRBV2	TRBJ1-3	CASSLGGQGGPGNTIYF
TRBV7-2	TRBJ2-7	CASSLYREQYF
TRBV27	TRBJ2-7	CASSSLSGSSYEQYF
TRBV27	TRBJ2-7	CASSFSSTGAYEQYF
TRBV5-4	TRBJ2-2	CASSSPQGISGELFF